This TCR beta chain was sequenced for a study of tumor-infiltrating lymphocytes in oesophageal squamous cell carcinoma. CDR1 is MNHNS and CDR2 is SASEGT in the germline V gene. V lost 5 bases and J 13 bases, leaving 12 bases between the germline ends. This CDR3 contains 11 residues. This clonotype has ten or more counts. TCRdb analysed the PCR reads with MiXCR anew, one entry per CDR3 protein. The sample lists under 15,000 distinct CDR3 sequences, just under 55% occurring once. The sequence came from a female donor with esophageal squamous cell carcinoma. The sequenced material came from esophageal tumor tissue. The V and J genes are TRBV6-1 and TRBJ1-5; D is unclear. CDR3 bases: TGTGCCAGCAGTCACGGACGAGGACAGCATTTT. It translates to CASSHGRGQHF.